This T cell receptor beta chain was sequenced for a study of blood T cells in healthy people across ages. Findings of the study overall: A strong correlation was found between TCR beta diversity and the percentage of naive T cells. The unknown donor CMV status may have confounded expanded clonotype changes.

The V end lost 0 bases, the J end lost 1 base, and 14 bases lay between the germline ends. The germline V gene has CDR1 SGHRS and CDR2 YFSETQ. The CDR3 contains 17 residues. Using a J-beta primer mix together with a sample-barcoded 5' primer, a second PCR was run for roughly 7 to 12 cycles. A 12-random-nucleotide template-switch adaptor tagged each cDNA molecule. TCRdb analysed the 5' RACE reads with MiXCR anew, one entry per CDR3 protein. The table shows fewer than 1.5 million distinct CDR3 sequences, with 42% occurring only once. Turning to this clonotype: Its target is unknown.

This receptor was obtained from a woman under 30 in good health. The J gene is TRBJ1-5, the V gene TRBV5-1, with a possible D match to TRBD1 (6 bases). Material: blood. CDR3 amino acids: CASSLDFGGSSNQPQHF. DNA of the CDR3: TGCGCCAGCAGCTTGGACTTCGGGGGCTCGAGCAATCAGCCCCAGCATTTT.